This T cell receptor (beta chain) originates from a study of CD8 T cells in Susac syndrome. The CDR3 is 15 amino acids. Trimming took 2 bases from V and 1 from J, leaving 9 bases between them. After extraction with the RNeasy kit, about 0.45 to 1 ug of the RNA was reverse transcribed using random hexamers. TCR beta CDR3 was amplified by immunoSEQ multiplex PCR. This amplification extended across 54 Vbeta and 13 Jbeta segments. Each CDR3 protein is one row after TCRdb ran MiXCR on the immunoSEQ multiplex PCR reads. The sample has roughly 200,000 distinct CDR3 sequences; 90% to 95% are singletons. The study sequenced TCR beta in blood CD8+ and CD4+ T cells. While CD8+ and CD4+ T cells were isolated negatively, TEMRA cells were enriched by FACS.

The chain employs TRBV12-3 or TRBV12-4 and TRBJ1-5; no clear D gene. This receptor was taken from a human donor with Susac syndrome. The sample was CD4+ T cells from PBMCs. The CDR3 loop is CASSLQVGSNQPQHF. The CDR3 DNA follows: TGTGCCAGCAGTTTACAGGTTGGGAGCAATCAGCCCCAGCATTTT.